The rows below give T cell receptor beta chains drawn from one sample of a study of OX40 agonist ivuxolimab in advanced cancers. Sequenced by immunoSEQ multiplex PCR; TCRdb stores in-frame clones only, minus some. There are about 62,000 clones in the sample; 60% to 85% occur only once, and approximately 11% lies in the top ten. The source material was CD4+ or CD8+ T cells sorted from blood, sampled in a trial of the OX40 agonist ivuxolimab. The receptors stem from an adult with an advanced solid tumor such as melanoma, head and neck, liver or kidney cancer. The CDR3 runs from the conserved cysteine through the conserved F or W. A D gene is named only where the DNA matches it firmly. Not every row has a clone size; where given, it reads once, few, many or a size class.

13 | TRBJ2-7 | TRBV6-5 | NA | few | CASSYGAAYEQYF | TGTGCCAGCAGTTACGGAGCCGCCTACGAGCAGTACTTC
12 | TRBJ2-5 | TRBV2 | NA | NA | CASTPSGETQYF | TGTGCCAGCACCCCATCGGGAGAGACCCAGTACTTC
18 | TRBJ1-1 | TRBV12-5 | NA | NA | CASGLVPGAGALYTEAFF | TGTGCTAGTGGTTTGGTACCTGGGGCAGGGGCCTTATATACTGAAGCTTTCTTT
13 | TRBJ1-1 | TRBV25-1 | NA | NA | CASKRGRDTEAFF | TGTGCCAGCAAACGGGGGCGCGACACTGAAGCTTTCTTT
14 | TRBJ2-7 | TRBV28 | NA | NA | CATKGLSAAYEQYF | TGTGCCACCAAGGGCTTGTCTGCGGCGTACGAGCAGTACTTC
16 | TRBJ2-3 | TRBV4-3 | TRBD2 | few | CASSQVGGRVGDTQYF | TGCGCCAGCAGCCAAGTCGGCGGGAGGGTTGGAGATACGCAGTATTTT
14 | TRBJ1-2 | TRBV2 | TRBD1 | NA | CASSVGQGMKGYTF | TGTGCCAGCAGTGTCGGACAGGGAATGAAGGGCTACACCTTC
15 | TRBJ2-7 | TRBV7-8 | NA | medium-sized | CASSPHQGPSYEQYF | TGTGCCAGCAGCCCACACCAGGGGCCTTCCTACGAGCAGTACTTC
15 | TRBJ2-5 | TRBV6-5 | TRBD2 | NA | CASSSFEGLGGTQYF | TGTGCCAGCAGTTCCTTCGAGGGACTAGGTGGGACCCAGTACTTC
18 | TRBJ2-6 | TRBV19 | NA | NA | CASSPVLGTSSGANVLTF | TGTGCCAGTAGTCCCGTGTTGGGGACAAGCTCTGGGGCCAACGTCCTGACTTTC
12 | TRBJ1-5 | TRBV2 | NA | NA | CASSGGNQPQHF | TGTGCCAGCAGTGGGGGGAATCAGCCCCAGCATTTT
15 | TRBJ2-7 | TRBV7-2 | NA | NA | CASSLEQGPTYEQYF | TGTGCCAGCAGCTTAGAGCAGGGTCCTACCTACGAGCAGTACTTC
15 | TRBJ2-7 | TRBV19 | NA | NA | CASSISRGTTYEQYF | TGTGCCAGTAGTATTTCAAGGGGAACTACCTACGAGCAGTACTTC
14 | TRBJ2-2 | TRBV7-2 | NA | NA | CASSFGRYTGELFF | TGTGCCAGCAGCTTTGGGCGATACACCGGGGAGCTGTTTTTT
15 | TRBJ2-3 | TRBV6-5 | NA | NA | CASRPRTASTDTQYF | TGTGCCAGCAGGCCGAGGACAGCAAGCACAGATACGCAGTATTTT
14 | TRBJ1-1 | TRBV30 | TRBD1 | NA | CAWSRGRGDTEAFF | TGTGCCTGGAGTAGGGGCAGGGGGGACACTGAAGCTTTCTTT
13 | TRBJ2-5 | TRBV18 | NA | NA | CASSPRRGETQYF | TGTGCCAGCTCACCACGGCGAGGAGAGACCCAGTACTTC
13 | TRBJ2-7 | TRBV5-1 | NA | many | CASREGQRWEQYF | TGCGCCAGCAGAGAAGGTCAACGTTGGGAGCAGTACTTC
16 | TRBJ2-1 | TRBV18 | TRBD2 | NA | CASSPRLAGGHNEQFF | TGTGCCAGCTCACCAAGGCTAGCGGGGGGTCACAATGAGCAGTTCTTC
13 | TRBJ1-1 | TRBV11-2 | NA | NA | CASSYTQITEAFF | TGTGCCAGCAGCTATACCCAAATCACTGAAGCTTTCTTT
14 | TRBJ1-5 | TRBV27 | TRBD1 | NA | CASSLPGQGQPQHF | TGTGCCAGCAGTTTACCCGGACAGGGCCAGCCCCAGCATTTT
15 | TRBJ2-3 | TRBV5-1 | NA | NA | CASSGPNPNTDTQYF | TGCGCCAGCAGCGGCCCAAACCCGAACACAGATACGCAGTATTTT
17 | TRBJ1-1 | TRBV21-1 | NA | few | CASSKGGQGAKNTEAFF | TGTGCCAGCAGCAAAGGTGGCCAGGGGGCGAAGAACACTGAAGCTTTCTTT
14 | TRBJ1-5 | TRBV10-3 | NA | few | CAISPAGGNQPQHF | TGTGCCATCAGCCCCGCGGGGGGGAATCAGCCCCAGCATTTT
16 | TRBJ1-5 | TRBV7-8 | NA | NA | CASSLAGDMGNQPQHF | TGTGCCAGCAGCTTAGCAGGGGATATGGGCAATCAGCCCCAGCATTTT
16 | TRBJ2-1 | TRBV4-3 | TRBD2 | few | CASSPSRTSGYNEQFF | TGCGCCAGCAGCCCCTCAAGGACTAGCGGTTACAATGAGCAGTTCTTC
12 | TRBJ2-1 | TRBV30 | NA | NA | CAWTGRANEQFF | TGTGCCTGGACAGGGCGGGCGAATGAGCAGTTCTTC
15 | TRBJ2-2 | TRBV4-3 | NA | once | CASSQEARDPGELFF | TGCGCCAGCAGCCAAGAGGCAAGGGATCCCGGGGAGCTGTTTTTT
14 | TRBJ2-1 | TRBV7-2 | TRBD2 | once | CASASTSTYNEQFF | TGTGCCAGCGCTTCGACTAGCACCTACAATGAGCAGTTCTTC
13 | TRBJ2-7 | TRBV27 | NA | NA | CASSPLGGYEQYF | TGTGCCAGCAGTCCCCTGGGGGGTTACGAGCAGTACTTC
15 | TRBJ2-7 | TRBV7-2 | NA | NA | CASSLSIEKRVEQYF | TGTGCCAGCAGCTTATCAATCGAAAAGCGGGTCGAGCAGTACTTC
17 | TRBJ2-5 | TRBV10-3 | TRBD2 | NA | CAISEGFLAESEETQYF | TGTGCCATCAGTGAAGGGTTTCTAGCGGAGTCCGAAGAGACCCAGTACTTC
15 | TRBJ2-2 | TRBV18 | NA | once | CASSPRNVGSGELFF | TGTGCCAGCTCACCAAGGAATGTGGGTTCCGGGGAGCTGTTTTTT
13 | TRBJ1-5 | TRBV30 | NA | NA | CAWSVQGRQPQHF | TGTGCCTGGAGTGTACAGGGTCGACAGCCCCAGCATTTT
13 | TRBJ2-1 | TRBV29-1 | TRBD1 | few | CSVRDRDTNEQFF | TGCAGCGTTCGGGACAGGGACACGAATGAGCAGTTCTTC
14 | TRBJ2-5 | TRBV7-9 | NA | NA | CASSPRQGVETQYF | TGTGCCAGCAGCCCACGTCAGGGCGTAGAGACCCAGTACTTC
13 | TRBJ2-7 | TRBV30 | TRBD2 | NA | CAWSTTSGSEQYF | TGTGCCTGGAGTACGACTAGCGGGAGCGAGCAGTACTTC
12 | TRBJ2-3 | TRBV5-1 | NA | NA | CASSLVTDTQYF | TGCGCCAGCAGCTTGGTCACAGATACGCAGTATTTT
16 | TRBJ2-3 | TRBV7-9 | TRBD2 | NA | CASSSSGLSFTDTQYF | TGTGCCAGCAGCTCTAGCGGACTCAGTTTCACAGATACGCAGTATTTT